These 20 T cell receptor beta chains originate from one sample sequenced in a study of T-cell reconstitution after alpha-beta-depleted transplantation in children. As it was prepared, the TCRbeta library received unique molecular identifiers. One entry per CDR3 protein results from TCRdb running MiXCR on the PCR reads. The sample shows about a million distinct CDR3 sequences, about 29% of them seen only once. The starting material was PBMCs, mostly from graft donor cells, obtained 360 days after TCRalphabeta/CD19-depleted stem cell transplant. The receptors originated from a boy under two years old who had a stem cell transplant for SCID, so the T cells may come from the graft donor.

V is TRBV6-5 and J is TRBJ2-1; 7 bases are shared with TRBD1. There are 15 residues in the CDR3. The ends lost 4 bases at V and 6 bases at J; junction bases unmatched: 9. From germline, CDR1 is MNHEY and CDR2 SVGAGI. In DNA form, the CDR3 reads TGTGCCAGCAGTTTGGGACAGAGGGGCTTCAATGAGCAGTTCTTC. Protein sequence: CASSLGQRGFNEQFF.

The rearrangement joins TRBV7-2 to TRBJ2-7; D ambiguous. This CDR3 has 12 residues. Trimming stripped 5 bases from V and 4 bases from J, with 9 bases between. Per germline, CDR1 SGHTA and CDR2 FQGNSA. In DNA form, the CDR3 reads TGTGCCAGCAGCCGACATCTTTACGAGCAGTACTTC. It codes for CASSRHLYEQYF.

CDR3 sequence: CASSQRLETQYF. CDR3 sequence (DNA): TGTGCCAGCAGCCAACGGTTGGAGACCCAGTACTTC. This rearrangement joins TRBV14 to TRBJ2-5; D is uncertain. Germline V gene sequence: CDR1 SGHDN, CDR2 FVKESK. V shed 2 bases and J shed 5 bases, with 6 bases lying between them. CDR3 length: 12 amino acids.

The J gene is TRBJ2-2, the V gene TRBV24-1, with TRBD1 matching 11 bases. Germline values: CDR1 KGHDR, CDR2 SFDVKD. The V gene end was trimmed by 5 bases and the J gene end by 0 bases; junction bases not matched to a gene: 10. This CDR3 is 19 amino acids long. This chain's CDR3 is CATSGRTGGGPANTGELFF. Here the CDR3 DNA reads TGTGCCACCAGTGGTCGGACAGGGGGCGGCCCCGCGAACACCGGGGAGCTGTTTTTT.

This clonotype was counted at least ten times. The genes are TRBV20-1 and TRBJ1-1; D is uncertain. The germline gives CDR1 DFQATT, CDR2 SNEGSKA (reference sequence). This CDR3 has 12 residues. V was cut by 5 bases and J by 0 bases, with 7 bases left in between. The CDR3 nucleotides read TGCAGTGCTCTCAAATTGAACACTGAAGCTTTCTTT. Its protein is CSALKLNTEAFF.

V and J are TRBV20-1 and TRBJ2-1; 8 bases fit TRBD2. CDR3 length: 12 amino acids. The germline gives CDR1 DFQATT, CDR2 SNEGSKA (reference sequence). Trimming at V came to 1 base and at J to 8 bases, leaving 1 base not matched to a gene. The chain's CDR3 is CSARGRGDEQFF. In DNA form, the CDR3 reads TGCAGTGCTAGAGGGCGGGGGGATGAGCAGTTCTTC.

The chain couples TRBV7-9 to TRBJ2-3; 7 nucleotides align to TRBD2. Germline CDR1 is SEHNR and CDR2 is FQNEAQ (reference sequence). The trim removed 3 bases at V and 2 bases at J, leaving 11 bases unmatched. The CDR3 loop spans 17 amino acids. The CDR3 spells CASSFRALSGDTDTQYF. CDR3 in DNA: TGTGCCAGCAGCTTTAGGGCCTTGAGCGGGGACACAGATACGCAGTATTTT.

The rearrangement links TRBV18 to TRBJ2-1; no clear D gene. Germline V gene data show CDR1 as KGHSH and CDR2 as LQKENI. This CDR3 region has 13 residues. V dropped 5 bases and J dropped 7 bases, with 12 bases sitting between them. Here the CDR3 DNA reads TGTGCCAGCTCAAATTCCGGCGAAAATGAGCAGTTCTTC. This translates into CASSNSGENEQFF.

The chain combines TRBV5-5 with TRBJ2-3; D not certain. The V gene's germline CDR1 is SGHKS and CDR2 YYEKEE (reference sequence). The CDR3 contains 15 residues. Between the trimmed V and J ends, which lost 4 bases and 0 bases, there was a span of 12 bases. CDR3 protein: CASSPLGSSTDTQYF. In nucleotides, the CDR3 is TGTGCCAGCAGCCCCTTAGGGTCTAGCACAGATACGCAGTATTTT.

V gene TRBV5-1 combines with J gene TRBJ2-3; 7 positions agree with TRBD1. This CDR3 contains 15 residues. V lost 3 bases to trimming and J lost 1 base; unmatched junction nucleotides: 5. Germline-derived CDR1 and CDR2 are SGHRS and YFSETQ. The CDR3 here is CASSSLRGRTDTQYF. For the CDR3, the DNA is TGCGCCAGCAGCTCTCTGAGGGGGCGCACAGATACGCAGTATTTT.

J is TRBJ2-6 and V is TRBV5-1; D uncertain. The CDR3 length is 15 residues. Germline CDR1 is SGHRS and CDR2 is YFSETQ. The ends were cut back, 5 bases at V and 1 base at J, with 10 bases in the middle. Here the CDR3 DNA reads TGCGCCAGCAGTGCTGGGCCTTCTGGGGCCAACGTCCTGACTTTC. Translating gives CASSAGPSGANVLTF.

This clonotype has only a few counts. The V call is TRBV10-3, the J call TRBJ2-6; 8 bases line up with TRBD1. Per the germline V gene, CDR1 is ENHRY and CDR2 is SYGVKD. The CDR3 has 15 amino acids. V lost 8 bases to trimming and J lost 4 bases; unmatched junction nucleotides: 7. CDR3 residues: CAIGTGPRGANVLTF. The CDR3 DNA sequence: TGTGCCATCGGGACAGGTCCAAGGGGGGCCAACGTCCTGACTTTC.

The genes are TRBV15 and TRBJ2-1; 8 nucleotides agree with TRBD1. The CDR3 is 15 amino acids. CDR1 and CDR2 from the germline V gene are LNHNV and YYDKDF (reference sequence). Trimming removed 4 bases from V and 7 bases from J; junction bases left unmatched: 9. CDR3 DNA: TGTGCCACCAGCAAGACAGGGGACCACACGAATGAGCAGTTCTTC. The encoded protein is CATSKTGDHTNEQFF.

In this sample, this clonotype turned up many times. The gene calls are TRBV2 and TRBJ2-2; TRBD2 agrees at 10 bases. V lost 6 bases, J lost 7 bases, and 11 bases stayed unmatched. The germline CDR1 and CDR2 sequences are SNHLY and FYNNEI. CDR3 length: 16 amino acids. The CDR3 protein is CASRSLSGGADGELFF. The CDR3 bases are TGTGCCAGCAGGAGCCTAAGCGGGGGGGCGGACGGGGAGCTGTTTTTT.

The CDR3 DNA reads as TGTGCCAGCAGTTACTCACCAGTGGGACAACCGATCTCCTACAATGAGCAGTTCTTC. Its protein product is CASSYSPVGQPISYNEQFF. The genes are TRBV6-2 or TRBV6-3 and TRBJ2-1, with TRBD1 as a possible D gene (6 bases). V lost 0 bases and J 0 bases, leaving 18 bases between the germline ends. Per the germline V gene, CDR1 is MNHEY and CDR2 is SVGEGT. CDR3 length equals 19 residues.

This clonotype was detected a few times. The V call is TRBV4-1, the J call TRBJ1-1, with 9 bases identical to TRBD1. This CDR3 is 17 amino acids long. V lost 1 base to trimming and J lost 2 bases; unmatched junction nucleotides: 8. From germline, CDR1 is MGHRA and CDR2 YSYEKL. The CDR3 region is CASSQGLNRGLNTEAFF. The CDR3 DNA reads as TGCGCCAGCAGCCAAGGGTTGAACAGGGGGCTAAACACTGAAGCTTTCTTT.

The sample holds a few counts of this clonotype. This chain uses TRBV28 with TRBJ2-3, with TRBD2 identical over 10 bases. Germline CDR1 reads MDHEN; CDR2 reads SYDVKM. V shed 7 bases and J 3 bases; nucleotides not matched to a gene: 4. The CDR3 is made up of 14 amino acids. The CDR3 DNA is TGTGCCAGCACGGGTAGCGGGGGGACAGATACGCAGTATTTT. Translation gives CASTGSGGTDTQYF.

This clonotype has more than one count but fewer than ten. This chain connects TRBV6-1 to TRBJ2-3, with D possibly matching TRBD1 (6 bases). Germline lookup yields CDR1 MNHNS and CDR2 SASEGT. V gave up 10 bases and J gave up 3 bases, with 17 bases separating them. This CDR3 is 14 amino acids long. DNA of the CDR3: TGTGCCACCCAAAGGGGGTATGAAACAGATACGCAGTATTTT. This encodes CATQRGYETDTQYF.

The chain joins TRBV20-1 to TRBJ2-1, with TRBD2 matching over 10 bases. The CDR3 length is 14 residues. Germline V gives CDR1 DFQATT, CDR2 SNEGSKA (reference sequence). After removal of 3 bases from V and 7 bases from J, the junction contained 6 bases not matched to a gene. The CDR3: CSARLAGVSNEQFF. Written as DNA, the CDR3 is TGCAGTGCTAGGCTAGCGGGGGTTTCAAATGAGCAGTTCTTC.

Concerning this clonotype itself: Its ends do not fully match the called genes, so a read error is possible. V is TRBV7-9 and J is TRBJ2-2; D is perhaps TRBD1 or TRBD2 (5 bases each). Germline V gene sequence: CDR1 SEHNR, CDR2 FQNEAQ (reference sequence). The CDR3 runs 15 residues. CDR3 protein: CAGSLRGENTGELFF. DNA for the CDR3: TGTGCCGGCAGCTTACGAGGGGAGAACACCGGGGAGCTGTTTTTT.